The rows below give T cell receptor beta chains drawn from one sample of a study of T cell repertoires in cytomegalovirus infection. TCRdb reprocessed the reads via MiXCR and lists one record per CDR3 protein. This sample has 200,000 to 250,000 distinct CDR3 sequences, with around 6.6% found just once. The material sequenced was PBMCs. These TCRs come from a human donor in good health (CMV status not recorded). Some clones in this sample may be carry-over from other donors' samples. Each CDR3 is given with its conserved first and last residue. A D gene is named only where the DNA matches it firmly. Size tells how often a clone was seen (once, few, many) or the class of an expanded clone, and some rows leave it out.

>many|TRBJ2-3|.|TRBV20-1
CSARDRGKSTDTQYF
TGCAGTGCTAGAGATCGGGGGAAGAGCACAGATACGCAGTATTTT
>.|TRBJ1-2|TRBD1|TRBV6-5
CASRGQGERVFYGYTF
TGTGCCAGCAGGGGACAGGGAGAGCGGGTCTTCTATGGCTACACCTTC
>.|TRBJ2-1|TRBD2|TRBV2
CASSEAVTGGQQFF
TGTGCCAGCAGTGAAGCGGTAACGGGGGGGCAGCAGTTCTTC
>many|TRBJ2-7|.|TRBV7-2
CASSFGWVEQYF
TGTGCCAGCAGCTTTGGATGGGTCGAGCAGTACTTC
>many|TRBJ2-2|.|TRBV11-3
CASSLGSGELFF
TGTGCCAGCAGCTTAGGGAGCGGGGAGCTGTTTTTT
>many|TRBJ2-1|TRBD2|TRBV7-9
CASSFPGGGASARNEQFF
TGTGCCAGCAGCTTTCCTGGCGGGGGGGCTAGCGCCCGGAATGAGCAGTTCTTC
>many|TRBJ2-4|.|TRBV20-1
CSASWPVTGSKNIQYF
TGCAGTGCTAGTTGGCCTGTCACGGGGTCCAAAAACATTCAGTACTTC
>many|TRBJ1-5|.|TRBV6-2/TRBV6-3
CASSYGGYSNQPQHF
TGTGCCAGCAGTTACGGGGGGTATAGCAATCAGCCCCAGCATTTT
>many|TRBJ1-1|TRBD1|TRBV7-6
CASSPQTGTLSMNTEAFF
TGTGCCAGCAGCCCTCAGACAGGGACCCTTAGCATGAACACTGAAGCTTTCTTT
>few|TRBJ2-5|TRBD2|TRBV20-1
CSASPSGGETQYF
TGCAGTGCCTCCCCTAGCGGGGGTGAGACCCAGTACTTC
>many|TRBJ2-4|.|TRBV7-2
CASSLVGTNLPKNIQYF
TGTGCCAGCAGCTTAGTTGGGACAAATCTTCCCAAAAACATTCAGTACTTC
>many|TRBJ1-1|.|TRBV29-1
CSVPTEMNTEAFF
TGCAGCGTTCCGACAGAGATGAACACTGAAGCTTTCTTT
>many|TRBJ2-6|TRBD1|TRBV2
CASSVGQGAVQSGANVLTF
TGTGCCAGCAGTGTGGGACAGGGCGCGGTCCAATCTGGGGCCAACGTCCTGACTTTC
>many|TRBJ2-1|.|TRBV5-1
CASSLSEQANGFF
TGCGCCAGCAGCTTGAGTGAACAGGCGAATGGGTTCTTC
>many|TRBJ2-7|.|TRBV5-4
CASRRGNAYEQYF
TGTGCCAGCAGAAGGGGGAACGCCTACGAGCAGTACTTC
>many|TRBJ2-4|.|TRBV6-1
CASSEWPHATKNIQYF
TGTGCCAGCAGTGAATGGCCCCATGCAACCAAAAACATTCAGTACTTC
>.|TRBJ2-5|.|TRBV5-1
CASSFDPSRQTQYF
TGCGCCAGCAGCTTCGACCCCAGTCGTCAGACCCAGTACTTC
>many|TRBJ2-2|TRBD2|TRBV18
CASSPRGSGATNTGELFF
TGTGCCAGCTCACCCCGGGGAAGCGGGGCAACGAACACCGGGGAGCTGTTTTTT
>many|TRBJ2-5|TRBD1|TRBV28
CASGTGRKTQYF
TGTGCCAGTGGGACAGGGAGGAAGACCCAGTACTTC
>many|TRBJ1-1|.|TRBV7-2
CASSLVVPGGTEAFF
TGTGCCAGCAGCTTAGTCGTCCCCGGAGGCACTGAAGCTTTCTTT
>many|TRBJ2-7|.|TRBV6-5
CASSSPRPYEQYF
TGTGCCAGCAGTTCTCCCCGGCCCTACGAGCAGTACTTC
>.|TRBJ1-5|.|TRBV19
CASSMGNQPQHF
TGTGCCAGTAGTATGGGGAATCAGCCCCAGCATTTT
>many|TRBJ2-3|.|TRBV6-1
CASSPLGATQYF
TGTGCCAGCAGTCCCCTAGGCGCTACGCAGTATTTT
>many|TRBJ1-5|.|TRBV29-1
CSVRDSNQPQHF
TGCAGCGTCAGGGATAGCAATCAGCCCCAGCATTTT
>.|TRBJ2-1|.|TRBV29-1
CSVSGRGSSYNEQFF
TGCAGCGTCTCCGGACGGGGGAGCTCCTACAATGAGCAGTTCTTC
>many|TRBJ1-2|.|TRBV29-1
CSVDKGGKDNLYYGYTF
TGCAGCGTTGACAAGGGTGGAAAGGATAATCTGTACTATGGCTACACCTTC
>many|TRBJ2-5|.|TRBV7-6
CASSIRALGETQYF
TGTGCCAGCAGCATCAGGGCCCTGGGAGAGACCCAGTACTTC
>many|TRBJ1-1|.|TRBV28
CASSLWIQNTEAFF
TGTGCCAGCAGTTTATGGATACAGAACACTGAAGCTTTCTTT
>many|TRBJ1-1|.|TRBV19
CASSIAPGAEAFF
TGTGCCAGTAGTATTGCCCCGGGGGCTGAAGCTTTCTTT
>.|TRBJ2-3|TRBD2|TRBV20-1
CSAERDGTDTQYF
TGCAGTGCGGAGCGGGACGGGACAGATACGCAGTATTTT
>many|TRBJ2-2|.|TRBV2
CASSGSGAGELFF
TGTGCCAGCAGTGGTAGTGGAGCCGGGGAGCTGTTTTTT
>.|TRBJ1-2|.|TRBV28
CASSFSLPRGGYTF
TGTGCCAGCAGTTTTTCACTACCCCGGGGTGGCTACACCTTC
>many|TRBJ2-7|TRBD1|TRBV4-3
CASSPGTGKYEQYF
TGCGCCAGCAGCCCCGGGACAGGGAAATACGAGCAGTACTTC
>many|TRBJ1-5|TRBD1|TRBV6-5
CASSYGTGVGQPQHF
TGTGCCAGCAGTTACGGGACAGGGGTTGGTCAGCCCCAGCATTTT
>many|TRBJ2-2|.|TRBV7-2
CASSFGTNTGELFF
TGTGCCAGCAGCTTCGGGACCAACACCGGGGAGCTGTTTTTT
>many|TRBJ2-1|.|TRBV7-8
CASSLSGGPSYNEQFF
TGTGCCAGCAGCTTAAGTGGCGGACCCTCCTACAATGAGCAGTTCTTC
>many|TRBJ1-1|TRBD1|TRBV7-2
CASSSDRVYSRNTEAFF
TGTGCCAGCAGCTCGGACAGGGTTTATTCTCGGAACACTGAAGCTTTCTTT
>many|TRBJ2-7|TRBD1|TRBV7-9
CASSPRRTGKNEQYF
TGTGCCAGCAGCCCCCGGCGGACAGGGAAGAACGAGCAGTACTTC
>many|TRBJ2-3|.|TRBV5-5
CASNVPGATDTQYF
TGTGCCAGCAACGTCCCAGGGGCCACAGATACGCAGTATTTT
>few|TRBJ2-5|TRBD2|TRBV28
CASRPSGRLAGGKETQYF
TGTGCCAGCAGACCCAGTGGCCGACTAGCGGGGGGGAAAGAGACCCAGTACTTC
>many|TRBJ2-5|TRBD1|TRBV7-3
CASSPPGQQETQYF
TGTGCCAGCAGCCCCCCGGGACAGCAAGAGACCCAGTACTTC
>many|TRBJ2-7|.|TRBV7-2
CASSFLGPGAEQYF
TGTGCCAGCAGCTTTCTCGGACCCGGGGCGGAGCAGTACTTC
>many|TRBJ2-5|.|TRBV12-3/TRBV12-4
CASSTIQETQYF
TGTGCCAGCAGTACAATCCAAGAGACCCAGTACTTC
>few|TRBJ2-7|.|TRBV20-1
CSAISEGSSYEQYF
TGCAGTGCTATTTCTGAGGGGAGCTCCTACGAGCAGTACTTC
>many|TRBJ1-1|.|TRBV7-2
CASSWGHSNTEAFF
TGTGCCAGCAGCTGGGGACACTCAAACACTGAAGCTTTCTTT
>many|TRBJ2-5|.|TRBV7-6
CASSLRHARGETQYF
TGTGCCAGCAGCTTACGCCATGCTAGAGGGGAGACCCAGTACTTC
>many|TRBJ2-7|TRBD2|TRBV2
CASSTGGHEQYF
TGTGCCAGCAGCACGGGGGGACACGAGCAGTACTTC
>once|TRBJ1-4|.|TRBV7-6
CASSLMYSGEKLFF
TGTGCCAGCAGCTTAATGTATTCCGGTGAAAAACTGTTTTTT
>.|TRBJ1-6|.|TRBV6-2/TRBV6-3
CASSLQDSPLHF
TGTGCCAGCAGTTTGCAGGATTCACCCCTCCACTTT
>.|TRBJ2-1|TRBD2|TRBV5-6
CASSFGGAFYNEQFF
TGTGCCAGCAGCTTCGGGGGGGCGTTCTACAATGAGCAGTTCTTC
>many|TRBJ2-7|.|TRBV11-3
CASSLVSDSYEQYF
TGTGCCAGCAGCTTAGTATCCGACAGCTACGAGCAGTACTTC
>many|TRBJ2-6|.|TRBV7-2
CASSLQGPGANVLTF
TGTGCCAGCAGTTTGCAGGGACCTGGGGCCAACGTCCTGACTTTC
>.|TRBJ2-6|.|TRBV9
CASSVIGAIGGANVLTF
TGTGCCAGCAGCGTCATAGGGGCTATTGGCGGGGCCAACGTCCTGACTTTC
>.|TRBJ2-2|TRBD1|TRBV29-1
CSVADRVADGELFF
TGCAGCGTTGCGGACAGGGTGGCGGACGGGGAGCTGTTTTTT